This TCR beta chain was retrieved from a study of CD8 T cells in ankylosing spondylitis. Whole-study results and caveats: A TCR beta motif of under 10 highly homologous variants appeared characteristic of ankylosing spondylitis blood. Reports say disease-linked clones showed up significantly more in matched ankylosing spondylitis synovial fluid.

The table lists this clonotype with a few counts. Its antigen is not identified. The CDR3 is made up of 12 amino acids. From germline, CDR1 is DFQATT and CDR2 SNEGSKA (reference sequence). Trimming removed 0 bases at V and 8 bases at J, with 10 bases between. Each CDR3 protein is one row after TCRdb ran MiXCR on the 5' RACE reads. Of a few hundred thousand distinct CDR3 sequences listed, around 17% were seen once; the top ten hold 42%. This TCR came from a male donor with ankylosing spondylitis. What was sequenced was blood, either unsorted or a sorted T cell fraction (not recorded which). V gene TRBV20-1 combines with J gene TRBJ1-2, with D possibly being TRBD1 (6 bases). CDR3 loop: CSARDRGVGYTF. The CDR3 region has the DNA TGCAGTGCTAGAGACAGGGGAGTAGGCTACACCTTC.